The clone carrying this T cell receptor beta chain was observed a single time. Repertoires were generated with immunoSEQ multiplex PCR, while TCRdb's copy carries only in-frame clones and drops some. The data show fewer than 350,000 clones, 70% to 90% seen once. Trimming left V 5 bases short and J 2 bases short, with 22 bases between. The CDR3 runs 18 residues. Germline V lookup: CDR1 MNHEY, CDR2 SMNVEV (reference sequence). This entry belongs to a study of blood T cell repertoires in COVID-19. Study-level background: The United States, Italy and Spain provided the acute and convalescent COVID-19 samples.

Patients at the Seattle site were enrolled during active infection and followed longitudinally. The clonotype originates from a woman between 25 and 40 years old with COVID-19, enrolled during active disease. The chain recombines TRBV27 with TRBJ2-4; D is ambiguous. The material sequenced was peripheral blood. CDR3 DNA: TGTGCCAGCAGTCAGTCCCCGCGCGGTTTTGCGTCCAAAAACATTCAGTACTTC. It is translated as CASSQSPRGFASKNIQYF.